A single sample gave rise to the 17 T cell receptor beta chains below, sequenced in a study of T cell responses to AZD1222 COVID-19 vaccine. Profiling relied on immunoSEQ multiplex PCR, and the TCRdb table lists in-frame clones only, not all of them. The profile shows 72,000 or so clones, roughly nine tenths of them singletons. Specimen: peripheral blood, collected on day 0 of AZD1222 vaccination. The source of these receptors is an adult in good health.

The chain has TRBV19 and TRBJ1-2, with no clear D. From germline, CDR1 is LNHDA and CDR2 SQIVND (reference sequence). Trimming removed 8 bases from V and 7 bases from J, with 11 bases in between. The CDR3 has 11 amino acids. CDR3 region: CASHSNGGYTF. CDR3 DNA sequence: TGTGCCAGTCACAGCAACGGTGGCTACACCTTC. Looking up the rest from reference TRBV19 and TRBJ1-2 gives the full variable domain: DGGITQSPKYLFRKEGQNVTLSCEQNLNHDAMYWYRQDPGQGLRLIYYSQIVNDFQKGDIAEGYSVSREKKESFPLTVTSAQKNPTAFYLCASHSNGGYTFGSGTRLTVV.

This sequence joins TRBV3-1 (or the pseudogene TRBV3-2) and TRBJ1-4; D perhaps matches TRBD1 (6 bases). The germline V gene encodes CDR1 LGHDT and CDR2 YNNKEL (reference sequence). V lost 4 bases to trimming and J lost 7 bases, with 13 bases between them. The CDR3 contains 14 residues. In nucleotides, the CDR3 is TGTGCCAGCAGCCCCAGGGGTGAGAGTGAAAAACTGTTTTTT. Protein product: CASSPRGESEKLFF.

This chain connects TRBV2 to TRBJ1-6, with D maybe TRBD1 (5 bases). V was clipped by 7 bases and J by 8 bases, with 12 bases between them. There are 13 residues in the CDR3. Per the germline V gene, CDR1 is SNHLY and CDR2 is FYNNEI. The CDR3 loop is CASIRERDSPLHF. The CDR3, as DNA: TGTGCCAGCATCAGGGAGCGAGATTCACCCCTCCACTTT.

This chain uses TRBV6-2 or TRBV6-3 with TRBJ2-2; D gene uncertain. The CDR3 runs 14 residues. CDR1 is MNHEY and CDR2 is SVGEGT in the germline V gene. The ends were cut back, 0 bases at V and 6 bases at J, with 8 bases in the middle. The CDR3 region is CASSYSLGSGELFF. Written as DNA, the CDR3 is TGTGCCAGCAGTTACTCGCTCGGCTCCGGGGAGCTGTTTTTT.

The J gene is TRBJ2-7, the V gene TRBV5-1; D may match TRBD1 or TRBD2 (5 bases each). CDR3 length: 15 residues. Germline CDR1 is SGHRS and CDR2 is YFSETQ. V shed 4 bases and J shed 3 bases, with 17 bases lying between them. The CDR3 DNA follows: TGCGCCAGCAGCCCCGCGGGCCAAGGGGTCTACGAGCAGTACTTC. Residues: CASSPAGQGVYEQYF.

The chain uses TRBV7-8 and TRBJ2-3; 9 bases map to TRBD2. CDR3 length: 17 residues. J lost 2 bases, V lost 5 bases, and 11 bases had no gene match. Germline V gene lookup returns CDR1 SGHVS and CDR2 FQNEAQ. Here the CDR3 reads CASSPPLAGVYTDTQYF. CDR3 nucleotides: TGTGCCAGCAGCCCACCTTTAGCGGGGGTGTACACAGATACGCAGTATTTT.

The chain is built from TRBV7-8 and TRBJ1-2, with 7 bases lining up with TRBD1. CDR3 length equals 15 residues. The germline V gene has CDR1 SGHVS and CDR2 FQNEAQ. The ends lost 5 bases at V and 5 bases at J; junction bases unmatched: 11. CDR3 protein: CASSRTRTGAYGYTF. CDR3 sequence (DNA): TGTGCCAGCAGCCGAACAAGGACAGGAGCTTATGGCTACACCTTC.

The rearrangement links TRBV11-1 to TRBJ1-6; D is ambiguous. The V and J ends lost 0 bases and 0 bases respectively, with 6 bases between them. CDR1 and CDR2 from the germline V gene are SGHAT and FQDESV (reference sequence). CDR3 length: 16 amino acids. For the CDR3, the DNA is TGTGCCAGCAGCTTAGCAGCTAACTCCTATAATTCACCCCTCCACTTT. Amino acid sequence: CASSLAANSYNSPLHF. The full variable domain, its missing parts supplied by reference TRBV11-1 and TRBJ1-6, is EAEVAQSPRYKITEKSQAVAFWCDPISGHATLYWYRQILGQGPELLVQFQDESVVDDSQLPKDRFSAERLKGVDSTLKIQPAELGDSAMYLCASSLAANSYNSPLHFGNGTRLTVT.

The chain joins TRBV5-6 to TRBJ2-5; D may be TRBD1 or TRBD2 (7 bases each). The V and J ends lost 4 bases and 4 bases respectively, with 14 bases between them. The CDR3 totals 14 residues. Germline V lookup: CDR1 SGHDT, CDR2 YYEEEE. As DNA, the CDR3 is TGTGCCAGCAGCCAGGGGGGGTACGGAGAGACCCAGTACTTC. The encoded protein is CASSQGGYGETQYF.

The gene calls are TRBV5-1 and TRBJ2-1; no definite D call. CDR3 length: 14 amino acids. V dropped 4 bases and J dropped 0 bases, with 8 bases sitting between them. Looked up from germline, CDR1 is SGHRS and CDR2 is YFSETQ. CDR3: CASSPASSYNEQFF. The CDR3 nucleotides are TGCGCCAGCAGCCCGGCAAGCTCCTACAATGAGCAGTTCTTC.

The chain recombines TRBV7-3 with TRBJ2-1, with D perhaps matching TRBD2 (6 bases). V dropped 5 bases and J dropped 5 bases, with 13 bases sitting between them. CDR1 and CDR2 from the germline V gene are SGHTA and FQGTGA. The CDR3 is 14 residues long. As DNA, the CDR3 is TGTGCCAGCAGCATCGGGACTCTCAACAATGAGCAGTTCTTC. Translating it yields CASSIGTLNNEQFF.

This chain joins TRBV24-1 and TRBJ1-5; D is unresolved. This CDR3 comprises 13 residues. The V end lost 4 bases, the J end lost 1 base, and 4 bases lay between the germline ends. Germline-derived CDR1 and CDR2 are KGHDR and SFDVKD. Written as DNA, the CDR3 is TGTGCCACCAGTGACGACAGCAATCAGCCCCAGCATTTT. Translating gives CATSDDSNQPQHF.

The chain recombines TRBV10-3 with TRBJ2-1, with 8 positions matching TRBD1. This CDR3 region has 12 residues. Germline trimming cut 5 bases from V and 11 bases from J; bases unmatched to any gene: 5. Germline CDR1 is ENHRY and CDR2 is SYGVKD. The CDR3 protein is CAISMDREKQFF. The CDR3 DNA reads TGTGCCATCAGTATGGACAGGGAGAAGCAGTTCTTC.

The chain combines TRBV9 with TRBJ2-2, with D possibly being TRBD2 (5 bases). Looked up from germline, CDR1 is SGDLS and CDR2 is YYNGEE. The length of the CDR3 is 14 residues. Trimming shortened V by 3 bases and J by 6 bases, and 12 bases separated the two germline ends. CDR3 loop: CASSAVQAAGELFF. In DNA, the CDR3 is TGTGCCAGCAGCGCAGTACAAGCGGCCGGGGAGCTGTTTTTT.

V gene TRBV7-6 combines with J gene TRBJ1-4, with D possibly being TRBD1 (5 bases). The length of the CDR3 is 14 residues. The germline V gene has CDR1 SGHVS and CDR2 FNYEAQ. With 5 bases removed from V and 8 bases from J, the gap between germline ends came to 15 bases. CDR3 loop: CASSPGRGLEKLFF. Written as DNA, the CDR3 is TGTGCCAGCAGCCCAGGGAGAGGGCTGGAAAAACTGTTTTTT.

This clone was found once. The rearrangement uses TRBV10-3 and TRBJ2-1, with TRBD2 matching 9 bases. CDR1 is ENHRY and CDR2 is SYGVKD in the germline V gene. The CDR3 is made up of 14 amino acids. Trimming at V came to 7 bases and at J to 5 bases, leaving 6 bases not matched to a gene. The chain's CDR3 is CAIKKREADNEQFF. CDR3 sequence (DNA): TGTGCCATCAAGAAGCGGGAGGCGGACAATGAGCAGTTCTTC.

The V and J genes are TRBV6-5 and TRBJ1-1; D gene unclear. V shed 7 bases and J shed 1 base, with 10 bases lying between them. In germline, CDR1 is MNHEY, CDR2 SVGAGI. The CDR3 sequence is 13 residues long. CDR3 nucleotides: TGTGCCAGCAACTGGGAGTCGAACACTGAAGCTTTCTTT. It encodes CASNWESNTEAFF.